These T cell receptor beta chains were read from a single sample in a study of blood T cell repertoires in COVID-19. Sequencing was performed with immunoSEQ multiplex PCR; in TCRdb, only in-frame clones are kept and a portion is missing. The repertoire has 300,000 to 400,000 clones, 90% of them found once; the top ten carry around 2.7%. The sequenced sample consisted of PBMCs or T cells enriched from blood (not recorded which). The origin of the receptors is a man aged 55 to 70 who had recovered from COVID-19. CDR3s leave out the opening cysteine and the closing phenylalanine or tryptophan. For some rows the clone size is stated as once, few or many, or as a class when expanded; others skip it.

j_call clone_size v_call cdr3_aa
TRBJ2-2 NA TRBV5-4 ASSLPLAEANTGELF
TRBJ2-3 NA TRBV3-1/TRBV3-2 ASSQNSGSRTDTQY
TRBJ2-7 NA TRBV5-4 ASSIQTGDPHEQY
TRBJ1-1 NA TRBV7-9 ASSPLGQGNTEAF
TRBJ1-5 NA TRBV6-2/TRBV6-3 ASSNPRGGQPQH
TRBJ1-4 NA TRBV5-1 ASSFQSQGEKLF
TRBJ2-2 NA TRBV19 ASSWQGARELF
TRBJ1-5 NA TRBV5-1 ASSLAGGNPQPQH
TRBJ2-7 NA TRBV6-5 ASRDSTYEQY
TRBJ1-5 once TRBV9 ASSASWAANQPQH
TRBJ1-6 NA TRBV2 ASSEVRSPRQRNSPLH
TRBJ1-1 NA TRBV28 ASSLRQDTEAF
TRBJ1-5 NA TRBV6-6 ASSYSSLSQPQH
TRBJ2-7 NA TRBV11-3 ASSVTGVAREQY
TRBJ2-1 NA TRBV12-3/TRBV12-4 ASTTGRANEQF
TRBJ1-6 NA TRBV3-1/TRBV3-2 ASSRGGFNSPLH
TRBJ2-2 NA TRBV24-1 ATSDWDRPGELF
TRBJ1-1 NA TRBV3-1/TRBV3-2 ASSPDSSNTEAF
TRBJ1-2 few TRBV6-5 ASRMGQGKGYT
TRBJ2-1 NA TRBV9 ASSAQLADNEQF
TRBJ1-1 NA TRBV5-1 ASSLVPPRSGAEAF
TRBJ1-1 NA TRBV7-9 ASSLATGKNTEAF
TRBJ2-5 once TRBV11-3 ASSQGLAGAETQY
TRBJ2-3 NA TRBV6-5 ASSRGQGTDTQY
TRBJ1-2 few TRBV5-1 ASSLSTVQGVDGYT
TRBJ1-2 NA TRBV4-3 ASSQARAPGAAGYT
TRBJ2-7 few TRBV27 ASSLAGTSTYEQY
TRBJ1-1 few TRBV29-1 SVGPDRVFVTEAF
TRBJ1-4 NA TRBV7-2 ASSLVSGFVDEKLF
TRBJ1-1 NA TRBV3-1/TRBV3-2 ASSPLAGTPMNTEAF
TRBJ1-3 NA TRBV6-5 ASRAFSSGNTIY
TRBJ2-5 NA TRBV4-3 ASSQATSGGAGETQY
TRBJ2-3 NA TRBV15 ATSTLAAGALGDTQY
TRBJ1-2 NA TRBV18 ASSRTGPDYGYT
TRBJ2-3 NA TRBV21-1 ASSKVWGHTDTQY
TRBJ1-6 NA TRBV3-1/TRBV3-2 ASSQGRTGVGSPLH
TRBJ2-5 once TRBV11-3 ASSPPGREGQRETQY
TRBJ1-2 NA TRBV11-2 ASSLESFGTSGYT
TRBJ1-1 NA TRBV5-8 ASSLSRQMNTEAF
TRBJ1-1 NA TRBV9 ASSGDRAITEAF
TRBJ2-1 once TRBV24-1 ATSDWNGRGTYNEQF
TRBJ1-1 NA TRBV28 ASSPGRGWGTEAF
TRBJ1-1 NA TRBV4-3 ASSQEMEGAEAF
TRBJ2-5 NA TRBV7-9 ASSSAHSGKETQY
TRBJ1-4 NA TRBV18 ASSPQTELNEKLF
TRBJ1-2 NA TRBV6-5 ASSYRGTAGYGYT
TRBJ1-5 once TRBV23-1 AEVAVSNQPQH